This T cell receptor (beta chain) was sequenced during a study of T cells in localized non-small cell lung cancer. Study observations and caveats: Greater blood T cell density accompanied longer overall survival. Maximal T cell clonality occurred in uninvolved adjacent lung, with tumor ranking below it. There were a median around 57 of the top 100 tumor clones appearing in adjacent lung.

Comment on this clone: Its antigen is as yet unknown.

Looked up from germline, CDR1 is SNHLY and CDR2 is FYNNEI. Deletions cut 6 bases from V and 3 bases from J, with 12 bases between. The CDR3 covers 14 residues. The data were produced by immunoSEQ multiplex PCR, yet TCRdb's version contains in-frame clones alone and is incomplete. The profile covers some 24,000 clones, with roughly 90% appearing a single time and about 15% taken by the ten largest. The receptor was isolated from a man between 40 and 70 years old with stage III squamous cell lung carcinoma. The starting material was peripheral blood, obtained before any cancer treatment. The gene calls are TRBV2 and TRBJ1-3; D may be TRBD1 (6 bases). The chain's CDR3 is CASSEAGVGNTIYF. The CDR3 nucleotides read TGTGCCAGCAGCGAGGCAGGGGTTGGAAACACCATATATTTT. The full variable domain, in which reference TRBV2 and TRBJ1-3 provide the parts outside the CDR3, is EPEVTQTPSHQVTQMGQEVILRCVPISNHLYFYWYRQILGQKVEFLVSFYNNEISEKSEIFDDQFSVERPDGSNFTLKIRSTKLEDSAMYFCASSEAGVGNTIYFGEGSWLTVV.